The sequence of this T cell receptor beta chain was determined in a study of T cells in Graves' hyperthyroidism and ophthalmopathy. Study-level results: Blood also showed most of the thyroid clonotypes that were expanded above 0.001. Model predictions of ophthalmopathy came a median 6.5 months before onset.

The CDR3 extends over 13 amino acids. Germline lookup yields CDR1 MNHEY and CDR2 SMNVEV (reference sequence). This clonotype was detected a few times. The antigen is unknown. One junction end does not reproduce the germline sequence, and a read error may be involved. Newly diagnosed patients aged 18 to 65 had hyperthyroidism of under 2 months' duration. Authors of the study amplified TCR beta CDR3 regions from RNA transcripts. TCR CDR3 underwent first-round RT-PCR with the HTBI primer set. TCRdb re-derived calls from the multiplex PCR reads in MiXCR, one entry per CDR3 protein. The sample lists some 370,000 distinct CDR3 sequences; about a sixth were seen once.

Sequenced input: blood. The chain recombines TRBV27 with TRBJ2-2, with a weak D call TRBD2 (5 bases). This sequence originates from a woman in her twenties or thirties with Graves' hyperthyroidism that later progressed to Graves' ophthalmopathy. The CDR3 DNA follows: TGTGCCAGCAGTTACCGACCCACCGGGAAGCTGTTTTTT. This gives the protein CASSYRPTGKLFF.